This T cell receptor (beta chain) was observed in a study of shared clonotypes between healthy human individuals. The study's findings and limits: Non-shared clonotypes were found to have lower generation probabilities than the clonotypes that were shared by all four of the sorted-subset donors. Larger estimated richness was generally seen in naive subsets than in memory subsets.

Note on this clone: Its cognate antigen is unknown.

Positively selected for CCR7, the CD45RO-negative cells used as naive CD8 cells excluded terminally differentiated effector memory CD45RA+ cells. Donation came from healthy HIV-negative adults that had no recent acute infections or vaccinations. The assay was immunoSEQ multiplex PCR, and TCRdb's table has in-frame clones only and misses some. Of 800,000 to 950,000 clones in the sample, just over 95% were seen once. Germline V gene data show CDR1 as SGDLS and CDR2 as YYNGEE. The V and J ends lost 3 bases and 3 bases, in that order; junction bases with no gene match: 5. CDR3 length equals 14 residues. This chain uses TRBV9 with TRBJ2-7, with 8 bases identical to TRBD2. The sequence came from a man younger than 40 in good health. Material: naive CD8+ T cells sorted from blood. In DNA, the CDR3 is TGTGCCAGCAGCGCCGGGACTAGTCACTACGAGCAGTACTTC. As protein: CASSAGTSHYEQYF. Full variable domain (outside the CDR3, taken from reference TRBV9 and TRBJ2-7): DSGVTQTPKHLITATGQRVTLRCSPRSGDLSVYWYQQSLDQGLQFLIQYYNGEERAKGNILERFSAQQFPDLHSELNLSSLELGDSALYFCASSAGTSHYEQYFGPGTRLTVT.